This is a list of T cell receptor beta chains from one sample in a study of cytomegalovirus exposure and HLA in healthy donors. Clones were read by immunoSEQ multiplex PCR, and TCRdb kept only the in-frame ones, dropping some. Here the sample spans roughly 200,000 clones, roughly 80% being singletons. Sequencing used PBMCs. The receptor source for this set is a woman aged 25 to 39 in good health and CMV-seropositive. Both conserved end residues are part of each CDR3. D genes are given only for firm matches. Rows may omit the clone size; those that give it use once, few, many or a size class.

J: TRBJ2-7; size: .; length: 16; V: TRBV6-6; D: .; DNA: TGTGCCAGCAGTTACTCCGCCCTAGCTCCTGCCTACGAGCAGTACTTC; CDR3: CASSYSALAPAYEQYF
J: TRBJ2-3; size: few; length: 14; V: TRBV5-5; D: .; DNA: TGTGCCAGCAGCTTGACAGGGCTCGCAGATACGCAGTATTTT; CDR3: CASSLTGLADTQYF
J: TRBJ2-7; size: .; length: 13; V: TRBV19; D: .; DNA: TGTGCCAGCCGACGGGCGGGCACCTACGAGCAGTACTTC; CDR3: CASRRAGTYEQYF
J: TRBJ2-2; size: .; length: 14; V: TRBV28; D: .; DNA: TGTGCCAGCAGTCAAATCCGGGACATGAGGGAGCTGTTTTTT; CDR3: CASSQIRDMRELFF
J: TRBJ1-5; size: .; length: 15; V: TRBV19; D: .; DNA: TGTGCCAGTAGAAGGGAGGGAACTAGCAATCAGCCCCAGCATTTT; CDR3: CASRREGTSNQPQHF
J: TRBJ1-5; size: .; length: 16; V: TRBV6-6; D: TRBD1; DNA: TGTGCCAGCAGCCCCGCAGGGGGTTTGGCAAATCAGCCCCAGCATTTT; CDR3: CASSPAGGLANQPQHF
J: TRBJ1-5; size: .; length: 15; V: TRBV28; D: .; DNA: TGTGCCAGCAGGGGTGGGGGGGCTGGGCATCAGCCCCAGCATTTT; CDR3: CASRGGGAGHQPQHF
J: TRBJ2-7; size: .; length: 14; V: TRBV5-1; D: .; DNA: TGCGCCAGCAGCTGGCGGGACAGACCCTACGAGCAGTACTTC; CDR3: CASSWRDRPYEQYF
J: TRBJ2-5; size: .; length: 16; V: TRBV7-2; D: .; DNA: TGTGCCAGCAGCTTAGGTGCGGGACCCTACCAAGAGACCCAGTACTTC; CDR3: CASSLGAGPYQETQYF
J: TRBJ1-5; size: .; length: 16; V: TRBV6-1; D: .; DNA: TGTGCCAGCAGTGGGGAAAGCGGCGCCACCAATCAGCCCCAGCATTTT; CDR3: CASSGESGATNQPQHF
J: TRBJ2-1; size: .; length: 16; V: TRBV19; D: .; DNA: TGTGCCACCAGCCCCCCTGACAGGTCCTTTTACAATGAGCAGTTCTTC; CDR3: CATSPPDRSFYNEQFF
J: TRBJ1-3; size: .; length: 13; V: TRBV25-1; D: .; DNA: TGTGCCAGCAGTGTTGGGCCGGGAAACACCATATATTTT; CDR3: CASSVGPGNTIYF
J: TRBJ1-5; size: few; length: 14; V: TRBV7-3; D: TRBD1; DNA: TGTGCCAGCAGCCCAACAGGGGATTTTCAGCCCCAGCATTTT; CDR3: CASSPTGDFQPQHF
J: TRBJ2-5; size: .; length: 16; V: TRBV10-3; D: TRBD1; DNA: TGTGCCATCAGTGAGTCGAGTGACAGGGGGTCGGAGACCCAGTACTTC; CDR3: CAISESSDRGSETQYF